Following are 30 T cell receptor beta chains from one sample sequenced in a study of T cells in Graves' hyperthyroidism and ophthalmopathy. Template material for amplifying TCR beta CDR3 regions consisted of RNA transcripts. The HTBI primer set drove a first-round RT-PCR of the TCR CDR3. TCRdb fed the multiplex PCR reads into MiXCR, producing one record per CDR3 protein. The repertoire holds hundreds of thousands of distinct CDR3 sequences, with approximately 14% as singletons. Sequenced: blood. The source of these receptors is a woman between 50 and 59 years old with Graves' ophthalmopathy.

V gene TRBV7-6 combines with J gene TRBJ2-2, with D possibly being TRBD2 (6 bases). Germline CDR1 reads SGHVS; CDR2 reads FNYEAQ. CDR3 length equals 16 residues. V lost 8 bases and J lost 0, with 16 bases in between. CDR3 sequence: CASGKAAGTNTGELFF. The CDR3 nucleotides are TGTGCCAGCGGTAAAGCGGCGGGGACGAACACCGGGGAGCTGTTTTTT.

This clonotype was recorded at least ten times. The chain has TRBV30 and TRBJ1-1, with a weak D call TRBD1 (6 bases). Germline assignment: CDR1 GTSNPN and CDR2 SVGIG (reference sequence). Deletions cut 4 bases from V and 1 base from J, with 7 bases between. The CDR3 is made up of 12 amino acids. CDR3 in DNA: TGTGCCTGGACCAGGGGGAACACTGAAGCTTTCTTT. Encoded protein: CAWTRGNTEAFF.

This clonotype was found many times. The V gene is TRBV30, the J gene TRBJ1-5; the D gene is possibly TRBD1 (5 bases). CDR1 is GTSNPN, CDR2 SVGIG, per germline (reference sequence). This CDR3 comprises 14 residues. Trimming took off 4 bases at V and 3 bases at J, with 13 bases between the two ends. The CDR3 reads CAWTQGSLNQPQHF. The CDR3 DNA sequence: TGTGCCTGGACCCAGGGCAGCCTCAATCAGCCCCAGCATTTT.

This clonotype was found many times. V gene TRBV7-2 combines with J gene TRBJ2-1; 8 bases line up with TRBD2. J was trimmed by 9 bases and V by 0 bases; bases with no gene match: 7. The CDR3 is 15 amino acids. CDR1 is SGHTA and CDR2 is FQGNSA in the germline V gene. CDR3 loop: CASSLASIAGSEQFF. CDR3 DNA sequence: TGTGCCAGCAGCTTAGCATCAATAGCGGGAAGTGAGCAGTTCTTC.

Note on this clonotype: This may stem from a read error, because a much larger clone lies one nucleotide away. The chain's CDR3 is CAISLNGALPYF. The CDR3 DNA reads TGTGCCATCAGCCTGAACGGGGCCCTGCCGTACTTC. The chain has TRBV10-3 and TRBJ2-7; D could derive from TRBD1 or TRBD2 (5 bases each). Germline V gene lookup returns CDR1 ENHRY and CDR2 SYGVKD. The CDR3 has 12 residues. V gave up 6 bases and J gave up 12 bases, with 18 bases separating them.

This clonotype was found many times. This chain uses TRBV20-1 with TRBJ2-1; a weak D match, TRBD2 (6 bases). V lost 0 bases to trimming and J lost 6 bases, with 15 bases between them. The CDR3 contains 15 residues. Per germline, CDR1 DFQATT and CDR2 SNEGSKA (reference sequence). The DNA for the CDR3 is TGCAGTGCTAGAGATTGGGGGGACTGGAGCAATGAGCAGTTCTTC. Protein sequence: CSARDWGDWSNEQFF.

This clonotype was detected a few times. This chain links TRBV5-1 with TRBJ2-1, with D unresolved. CDR3 length: 15 residues. Trimming removed 2 bases from V and 3 bases from J, with 12 bases in between. Per the germline V gene, CDR1 is SGHRS and CDR2 is YFSETQ. The CDR3 DNA reads TGCGCCAGCAGCTTTTCTACGGAAGACTACAATGAGCAGTTCTTC. This encodes CASSFSTEDYNEQFF.

In this sample, this clonotype turned up many times. The chain carries TRBV11-2 and TRBJ2-7; 9 bases are shared with TRBD2. J lost 2 bases, V lost 1 base, and 9 bases had no gene match. The CDR3 length is 17 residues. CDR1 is SGHAT, CDR2 FQNNGV, per germline. CDR3 amino acids: CASSLGPSSGSTYEQYF. DNA for the CDR3: TGTGCCAGCAGCTTAGGTCCTAGTAGCGGGAGTACCTACGAGCAGTACTTC.

The table lists this clonotype with many counts. The chain joins TRBV7-9 to TRBJ2-7; no clear D. Germline CDR1 is SEHNR and CDR2 is FQNEAQ (reference sequence). There are 13 residues in the CDR3. V was clipped by 0 bases and J by 9 bases, with 12 bases between them. The CDR3 sequence is CASSLAILSWQYF. CDR3 coding DNA: TGTGCCAGCAGCTTAGCGATTCTGAGCTGGCAGTACTTC.

Comments on this clonotype: A much larger clone is a single base away; this may be a read error. The chain combines TRBV4-3 with TRBJ1-1; no definite D call. The length of the CDR3 is 15 residues. CDR1 is LGHNA and CDR2 is YSLEER in the germline V gene. The CDR3 sequence is CASSQDLGLNTEASF. The CDR3 coding sequence is TGCGCCAGCAGCCAAGATTTAGGCCTGAACACTGAAGCTTCCTTT.

This clonotype was seen ten or more times. This CDR3 reads CASSVQGAGNTEAFF. For the CDR3, the DNA is TGTGCCAGCAGCGTTCAGGGGGCTGGGAACACTGAAGCTTTCTTT. J is TRBJ1-1 and V is TRBV9, with 8 bases aligning to TRBD1. CDR1 and CDR2 from the germline V gene are SGDLS and YYNGEE. The CDR3 length is 15 residues. J was trimmed by 1 base and V by 2 bases; bases with no gene match: 4.

This clonotype has only a few counts. The gene calls are TRBV4-2 and TRBJ1-2; tentative D call: TRBD1 (5 bases). This CDR3 contains 13 residues. In germline, CDR1 is LGHNA, CDR2 YNFKEQ. V was clipped by 0 bases and J by 6 bases, with 8 bases between them. The CDR3 DNA sequence: TGTGCCAGCAGCCAAGAAACAGGAGATGGCTACACCTTC. It encodes CASSQETGDGYTF.

In its sample, this clonotype was seen many times. V gene TRBV20-1 combines with J gene TRBJ2-1, with 8 positions matching TRBD2. This CDR3 comprises 15 residues. Germline lookup yields CDR1 DFQATT and CDR2 SNEGSKA (reference sequence). Trimming took 2 bases from V and 3 from J; bases not matched to a gene: 6. CDR3 bases: TGCAGTGCTAGAAGGGGCGGGAGGAACTACAATGAGCAGTTCTTC. Its translation is CSARRGGRNYNEQFF.

This clonotype showed up just a few times. As DNA, the CDR3 is TGTGCCAGCAGTTGGCTAACAGCCACTGGAAACACCATATATTTT. It is translated as CASSWLTATGNTIYF. The chain uses TRBV12-3 or TRBV12-4 and TRBJ1-3; D gene ambiguous. V lost 4 bases and J 2 bases, leaving 12 bases between the germline ends. CDR3 length: 15 residues.

The chain carries TRBV7-2 and TRBJ2-7; TRBD2 matches at 8 bases. The CDR3 is 12 amino acids. The V and J ends lost 5 bases and 6 bases, in that order; junction bases with no gene match: 3. Looked up from germline, CDR1 is SGHTA and CDR2 is FQGNSA. The CDR3 loop reads CASSETSGEQYF. Written as DNA, the CDR3 is TGTGCCAGCAGCGAAACTAGCGGCGAGCAGTACTTC. Filled out from reference TRBV7-2 and TRBJ2-7, the complete variable domain reads GAGVSQSPSNKVTEKGKDVELRCDPISGHTALYWYRQSLGQGLEFLIYFQGNSAPDKSGLPSDRFSAERTGGSVSTLTIQRTQQEDSAVYLCASSETSGEQYFGPGTRLTVT.

This clonotype was observed once. A much larger clone lies a single base off, so this may be a read error. The V call is TRBV7-8, the J call TRBJ2-7; D remains ambiguous. The CDR3 is 11 residues long. The germline V gene has CDR1 SGHVS and CDR2 FQNEAQ. Here the CDR3 DNA reads TGTGCCAGAAGCACCTCCTACGACCAGTACTTC. The encoded protein is CARSTSYDQYF.

J is TRBJ2-7 and V is TRBV6-1; a weak D match, TRBD1 (5 bases). This CDR3 is 15 amino acids long. V lost 5 bases and J lost 0, with 14 bases in between. Germline V gene sequence: CDR1 MNHNS, CDR2 SASEGT. CDR3 bases: TGTGCCAGCAGTAGAGACAGAGTTCTCTCCTACGAGCAGTACTTC. As protein: CASSRDRVLSYEQYF.

J is TRBJ1-4 and V is TRBV3-1; a possible D gene is TRBD1 (6 bases). Per the germline V gene, CDR1 is LGHDT and CDR2 is YNNKEL (reference sequence). Deletions cut 6 bases from V and 2 bases from J, with 7 bases between. CDR3 length: 13 amino acids. CDR3 sequence reads: CASRRGTNEKLFF. The CDR3 nucleotides are TGTGCCAGCAGGAGGGGGACTAATGAAAAACTGTTTTTT.

This clonotype was counted many times. V usage is TRBV7-6 and J usage is TRBJ2-1, with 13 bases matching TRBD2. Per germline, CDR1 SGHVS and CDR2 FNYEAQ. This CDR3 is built from 14 residues. The V gene end was trimmed by 3 bases and the J gene end by 9 bases; junction bases not matched to a gene: 2. CDR3 nucleotide sequence: TGTGCCAGCAGCTTGTGGACTAGCGGGGGTGAGCAGTTCTTC. Its translation is CASSLWTSGGEQFF.

The chain has TRBV6-2 or TRBV6-3 and TRBJ2-7, with 9 bases lining up with TRBD2. Germline lookup yields CDR1 MNHEY and CDR2 SVGEGT. The CDR3 is 14 amino acids. The ends lost 2 bases at V and 3 bases at J; junction bases unmatched: 2. CDR3 coding DNA: TGTGCCAGCAGTTACGCGACTAGCGGCTACGAGCAGTACTTC. Translation: CASSYATSGYEQYF.

The genes are TRBV7-2 and TRBJ1-2; D is possibly TRBD1 (5 bases). Trimming shortened V by 5 bases and J by 8 bases, and 21 bases separated the two germline ends. This CDR3 spans 15 amino acids. Germline loops: CDR1 SGHTA, CDR2 FQGNSA. The chain's CDR3 is CASSNRNRGMGGYTF. In nucleotides, the CDR3 is TGTGCCAGCAGCAATCGCAATAGGGGTATGGGAGGCTACACCTTC.

This clonotype was seen ten or more times. V and J are TRBV6-2 or TRBV6-3 and TRBJ2-2; 10 bases are a match to TRBD2. V dropped 8 bases and J dropped 7; count of bases not matched to a gene: 10. The CDR3 has 15 amino acids. In germline, CDR1 is MNHEY, CDR2 SVGEGT. The CDR3 spells CASVLAGGVGGELFF. Written as DNA, the CDR3 is TGTGCCAGCGTCTTAGCGGGAGGTGTTGGCGGGGAGCTGTTTTTT.

CDR3 nucleotides: TGTGCCAGCAGTAACAGGGGGCATCAGGAAAAACTGTTTTTT. Its protein is CASSNRGHQEKLFF. V usage is TRBV6-2 or TRBV6-3 and J usage is TRBJ1-4, with 9 bases that match TRBD1. The CDR3 is made up of 14 amino acids. V lost 5 bases, J lost 8 bases, and 6 bases stayed unmatched. The V gene's germline CDR1 is MNHEY and CDR2 SVGEGT.

In its sample, this clonotype was seen many times. This sequence joins TRBV6-1 and TRBJ2-3, with TRBD2 identical over 7 bases. This CDR3 has 16 amino acids. Germline assignment: CDR1 MNHNS and CDR2 SASEGT. After removal of 0 bases from V and 2 bases from J, the junction contained 5 bases not matched to a gene. The CDR3: CASSEAGAGNTDTQYF. Here the CDR3 DNA reads TGTGCCAGCAGTGAAGCAGGAGCGGGGAACACAGATACGCAGTATTTT.

The sample holds a few counts of this clonotype. V gene TRBV18 combines with J gene TRBJ1-5; D is uncertain. The V end lost 1 base, the J end lost 3 bases, and 13 bases lay between the germline ends. Looked up from germline, CDR1 is KGHSH and CDR2 is LQKENI. CDR3 size: 16 residues. CDR3 in DNA: TGTGCCAGCTCACCACTTGAGGGCAACTTCAATCAGCCCCAGCATTTT. Its translation: CASSPLEGNFNQPQHF.

At least ten counts were recorded for this clonotype. This sequence joins TRBV20-1 and TRBJ2-7; 10 bases line up with TRBD2. The CDR3 loop spans 12 amino acids. Germline-derived CDR1 and CDR2 are DFQATT and SNEGSKA (reference sequence). Trimming took 5 bases from V and 6 from J; bases not matched to a gene: 4. CDR3 DNA sequence: TGCAGTGCTTTTCTAGCGGGAGTCGAGCAGTACTTC. Amino acid sequence: CSAFLAGVEQYF.

The V call is TRBV4-1, the J call TRBJ2-1; 9 nucleotides line up with TRBD2. CDR3 size: 16 residues. V lost 0 bases to trimming and J lost 9 bases; unmatched junction nucleotides: 9. Germline V gene data show CDR1 as MGHRA and CDR2 as YSYEKL. Here the CDR3 reads CASSQDLLAGRSEQFF. Here the CDR3 DNA reads TGCGCCAGCAGCCAAGATTTGCTAGCGGGAAGGAGTGAGCAGTTCTTC.

This clonotype was seen more than once but under ten times. V and J are TRBV7-9 and TRBJ2-2, with a possible D match to TRBD2 (6 bases). The CDR3 runs 15 residues. Germline values: CDR1 SEHNR, CDR2 FQNEAQ (reference sequence). Trimming removed 0 bases at V and 7 bases at J, with 12 bases between. The CDR3 spells CASSLAKAGIGELFF. The CDR3 nucleotides are TGTGCCAGCAGCTTAGCTAAGGCGGGGATCGGGGAGCTGTTTTTT.

In this sample, this clonotype turned up many times. J is TRBJ1-6 and V is TRBV12-3 or TRBV12-4, with unresolved D. The CDR3 runs to 15 residues. Trimming shortened V by 5 bases and J by 7 bases, and 15 bases separated the two germline ends. CDR3 DNA sequence: TGTGCCAGCAGTCCAACCCCGGGCCTCAATTCACCCCTCCACTTT. This encodes CASSPTPGLNSPLHF.

This clonotype was picked up many times. The J gene is TRBJ1-3, the V gene TRBV12-5, with D possibly being TRBD1 (5 bases). There are 17 residues in the CDR3. V lost 0 bases and J 0 bases, leaving 12 bases between the germline ends. From germline, CDR1 is LGHNT and CDR2 FRNRAP. In DNA form, the CDR3 reads TGTGCTAGTGGTTTGGTCCGGGGACGTCCCTCTGGAAACACCATATATTTT. Protein sequence: CASGLVRGRPSGNTIYF.